The next 26 T cell receptor beta chains were all read from a single sample in a study of blood T cell repertoires in COVID-19. Assay: immunoSEQ multiplex PCR; the TCRdb copy retains only in-frame clones and omits some. The sample lists about 56,000 clones, around 82% occurring once. Source material: peripheral blood. The receptors stem from a woman of 80 years or more with acute or convalescent COVID-19.

The gene calls are TRBV18 and TRBJ2-1; 9 bases are a match to TRBD2. V dropped 4 bases and J dropped 1; count of bases not matched to a gene: 5. CDR3 length: 16 residues. Germline CDR1 and CDR2: KGHSH and LQKENI. The CDR3 is CASSLGAGGSYNEQFF. The CDR3, as DNA: TGTGCCAGCTCACTAGGCGCGGGAGGGTCCTACAATGAGCAGTTCTTC.

This rearrangement joins TRBV6-1 to TRBJ2-1; 7 nucleotides line up with TRBD1. Germline V gene sequence: CDR1 MNHNS, CDR2 SASEGT. J lost 6 bases, V lost 2 bases, and 4 bases had no gene match. This CDR3 spans 14 amino acids. The CDR3 sequence: CASSEPYRGNEQFF. The CDR3 DNA is TGTGCCAGCAGTGAACCCTACAGGGGCAATGAGCAGTTCTTC.

This clone was picked up a small number of times. V gene TRBV6-6 combines with J gene TRBJ2-3; D is unclear. Trimming removed 5 bases at V and 4 bases at J, with 4 bases between. This CDR3 has 11 residues. Per the germline V gene, CDR1 is MNHNY and CDR2 is SVGAGI (reference sequence). As DNA, the CDR3 is TGTGCCAGCAGTCCCTCAGATACGCAGTATTTT. Translation: CASSPSDTQYF.

V and J are TRBV15 and TRBJ2-1; the match to TRBD2 covers 10 bases. Germline-derived CDR1 and CDR2 are LNHNV and YYDKDF (reference sequence). The J segment lost 13 bases and the V segment lost 0 bases, leaving 9 bases of the junction unmatched. The CDR3 spans 15 residues. The CDR3 spells CATSRDGLAGANQFF. In nucleotides, the CDR3 is TGTGCCACCAGCAGAGATGGGCTAGCGGGGGCGAATCAGTTCTTC.

This clone was counted only a few times. V usage is TRBV6-6 and J usage is TRBJ1-3, with D uncertain. Germline V gene data show CDR1 as MNHNY and CDR2 as SVGAGI (reference sequence). The CDR3 has 15 amino acids. Trimming took off 6 bases at V and 5 bases at J, with 17 bases between the two ends. The CDR3 loop is CASSNSLGGRNTIYF. As DNA, the CDR3 is TGTGCCAGCAGCAACTCCCTCGGTGGTCGAAACACCATATATTTT.

V and J are TRBV2 and TRBJ2-1; 8 bases are a match to TRBD2. V gave up 7 bases and J gave up 6 bases; unmatched junction bases: 17. Germline CDR1 is SNHLY and CDR2 is FYNNEI. The CDR3 runs 17 residues. CDR3 residues: CASTLRGGLAGPNEQFF. DNA of the CDR3: TGTGCCAGCACTCTCAGAGGTGGGCTAGCGGGCCCCAATGAGCAGTTCTTC.

The rearrangement joins TRBV15 to TRBJ1-5; TRBD1 matches at 8 bases. This CDR3 is 16 amino acids long. The V gene end was trimmed by 0 bases and the J gene end by 6 bases; junction bases not matched to a gene: 7. Germline CDR1 LNHNV, CDR2 YYDKDF (reference sequence). The CDR3 region has the DNA TGTGCCACCAGCAGAGATGGGGCAGGGGGCGGTCAGCCCCAGCATTTT. Its protein product is CATSRDGAGGGQPQHF.

The chain employs TRBV3-1 (or the pseudogene TRBV3-2) and TRBJ2-2; D uncertain. The germline V and J ends were trimmed by 4 bases and 2 bases, with 11 bases remaining between them. Germline loops: CDR1 LGHDT, CDR2 YNNKEL (reference sequence). This CDR3 has 15 amino acids. The CDR3 DNA sequence: TGTGCCAGCAGCCGGCATCCTTCTAACACCGGGGAGCTGTTTTTT. This sequence encodes CASSRHPSNTGELFF.

The V gene is TRBV24-1, the J gene TRBJ1-4, with TRBD1 identical over 7 bases. This CDR3 is built from 14 residues. Per germline, CDR1 KGHDR and CDR2 SFDVKD. Germline trimming cut 3 bases from V and 6 bases from J; bases unmatched to any gene: 3. The CDR3, as DNA: TGTGCCACCAGTGATACCAGGGGGGATGAAAAACTGTTTTTT. This sequence encodes CATSDTRGDEKLFF.

The V and J genes are TRBV7-8 and TRBJ2-2; 15 positions agree with TRBD2. Trimming removed 5 bases from V and 6 bases from J; junction bases left unmatched: 4. The CDR3 covers 16 residues. Germline lookup yields CDR1 SGHVS and CDR2 FQNEAQ. CDR3 loop: CASSPRTSGRAGELFF. CDR3 DNA: TGTGCCAGCAGCCCGCGGACTAGCGGGAGGGCCGGGGAGCTGTTTTTT.

The chain is built from TRBV13 and TRBJ1-1; D is ambiguous. The CDR3 runs 15 residues. V was trimmed by 2 bases and J by 1 base, leaving 11 bases between them. The germline V gene has CDR1 PRHDT and CDR2 FYEKMQ (reference sequence). The CDR3 region is CASSLRLPGNTEAFF. The CDR3 region has the DNA TGTGCCAGCAGCTTACGACTTCCCGGGAACACTGAAGCTTTCTTT.

The chain couples TRBV19 to TRBJ1-5, with D tentatively TRBD1 (5 bases). Trimming removed 2 bases at V and 0 bases at J, with 11 bases between. CDR3 size: 16 residues. CDR1 and CDR2 from the germline V gene are LNHDA and SQIVND (reference sequence). This CDR3 reads CASSIRQTYSNQPQHF. Written as DNA, the CDR3 is TGTGCCAGTAGTATAAGACAGACATATAGCAATCAGCCCCAGCATTTT.

The chain recombines TRBV5-4 with TRBJ1-2, with TRBD1 as a possible D gene (6 bases). Germline assignment: CDR1 SGHNT and CDR2 YYREEE (reference sequence). The CDR3 covers 14 residues. Trimming cost V 4 bases and J 1 base, with 11 bases left between them. The DNA for the CDR3 is TGTGCCAGCAGCGAGGACAGAATTAACTATGGCTACACCTTC. As protein: CASSEDRINYGYTF.

The chain carries TRBV6-5 and TRBJ2-2; D is ambiguous. The CDR3 loop spans 13 amino acids. V shed 6 bases and J shed 5 bases, with 10 bases lying between them. Germline V gene lookup returns CDR1 MNHEY and CDR2 SVGAGI. The CDR3: CASRKKPTGELFF. DNA for the CDR3: TGTGCCAGCAGAAAAAAGCCTACCGGGGAGCTGTTTTTT.

This sequence joins TRBV6-1 and TRBJ1-2, with 8 bases fitting TRBD1. The CDR3 loop spans 19 amino acids. Germline V gives CDR1 MNHNS, CDR2 SASEGT. The V gene end was trimmed by 2 bases and the J gene end by 0 bases; junction bases not matched to a gene: 14. CDR3 in amino acids: CASSETLKGQGASNYGYTF. The CDR3 DNA reads as TGTGCCAGCAGTGAAACCCTTAAGGGGCAGGGGGCGTCTAACTATGGCTACACCTTC.

V is TRBV9 and J is TRBJ1-1, with D uncertain. This CDR3 is built from 15 residues. Germline V gene data show CDR1 as SGDLS and CDR2 as YYNGEE. Trimming shortened V by 0 bases and J by 4 bases, and 13 bases separated the two germline ends. CDR3: CASSVGNLGSTEAFF. DNA of the CDR3: TGTGCCAGCAGCGTAGGTAACCTAGGGAGCACTGAAGCTTTCTTT.

The V and J genes are TRBV10-2 and TRBJ2-2, with a weak D call TRBD1 (6 bases). Germline CDR1 reads WSHSY; CDR2 reads SAAADI. The V and J ends lost 2 bases and 6 bases respectively, with 13 bases between them. The CDR3 has 15 amino acids. In DNA, the CDR3 is TGCGCCAGCAGTGAGCCAAACGGACAGTCCGGGGAGCTGTTTTTT. This gives the protein CASSEPNGQSGELFF.

CDR3 coding DNA: TGTGCAAGTCGCTTAGGTGGGGACAGGGGCGGGAGTGGCTACACCTTC. Its protein is CASRLGGDRGGSGYTF. V gene TRBV12-2 combines with J gene TRBJ1-2; the table's D call, TRBD1, was not checked against the DNA. TRBV12-2 has pseudogene status. The CDR3 sequence is 16 residues long.

This clone has just a few counts. The rearrangement links TRBV11-2 to TRBJ2-3, with 10 positions matching TRBD2. V shed 1 base, J shed 5 bases, and the junction held 6 bases outside the gene matches. The CDR3 is made up of 16 amino acids. Per germline, CDR1 SGHAT and CDR2 FQNNGV. The CDR3 loop is CASSLGGSGRQDTQYF. CDR3 nucleotides: TGTGCCAGCAGCTTAGGGGGTAGCGGGAGGCAAGATACGCAGTATTTT.

V gene TRBV11-2 combines with J gene TRBJ1-2, with D tentatively TRBD1 (6 bases). The germline gives CDR1 SGHAT, CDR2 FQNNGV. The CDR3 contains 16 residues. The V and J ends lost 1 base and 2 bases respectively, with 14 bases between them. CDR3 DNA: TGTGCCAGCAGCTTAGTACGCGGGGGCATAAACTATGGCTACACCTTC. Its translation: CASSLVRGGINYGYTF.

The sample holds one count of this clone. The chain is built from TRBV5-4 and TRBJ2-7; D may be TRBD1 (5 bases). V lost 0 bases and J lost 7, with 11 bases in between. The V gene's germline CDR1 is SGHNT and CDR2 YYREEE (reference sequence). This CDR3 comprises 13 residues. CDR3 in amino acids: CASSLGGPAEQYF. In nucleotides, the CDR3 is TGTGCCAGCAGCTTGGGGGGCCCCGCGGAGCAGTACTTC.

The rearrangement joins TRBV11-2 to TRBJ1-2; 7 bases align to TRBD1. Trimming removed 8 bases from V and 7 bases from J; junction bases left unmatched: 13. From germline, CDR1 is SGHAT and CDR2 FQNNGV. This CDR3 region has 14 residues. In DNA, the CDR3 is TGTGCCAGCGATGACAGACAGGGAAGGGGTGGCTACACCTTC. Its translation: CASDDRQGRGGYTF.

V gene TRBV27 combines with J gene TRBJ1-6; tentatively, D is TRBD1 (5 bases). V was trimmed by 2 bases and J by 7 bases, leaving 15 bases between them. The CDR3 loop spans 16 amino acids. Germline V CDR1 and CDR2: MNHEY, SMNVEV (reference sequence). The CDR3 here is CASSLQGTRNNSPLHF. The CDR3 nucleotides read TGTGCCAGCAGTTTACAAGGGACTCGAAACAATTCACCCCTCCACTTT.

In its sample, this clone was seen once. The rearrangement links TRBV20-1 to TRBJ1-4; TRBD1 might be the D (6 bases). The V gene's germline CDR1 is DFQATT and CDR2 SNEGSKA (reference sequence). This CDR3 is built from 11 residues. The CDR3 loop reads CRGALNEKLFF. CDR3 DNA: TGCAGGGGGGCTTTAAATGAAAAACTGTTTTTT.

This clone showed up just a few times. This chain connects TRBV5-1 to TRBJ2-7; 7 bases match TRBD1. The CDR3 consists of 16 residues. Trimming took 3 bases from V and 4 from J; bases not matched to a gene: 13. Germline V CDR1 and CDR2: SGHRS, YFSETQ. The CDR3 sequence is CASSSNSGTAVYEQYF. The CDR3 bases are TGCGCCAGCAGCTCGAACTCCGGGACAGCTGTATACGAGCAGTACTTC.

The chain combines TRBV19 with TRBJ2-1; TRBD2 matches 8 bases. Germline V gene sequence: CDR1 LNHDA, CDR2 SQIVND (reference sequence). V shed 4 bases, J shed 0 bases, and the junction held 14 bases outside the gene matches. The CDR3 is 19 residues long. For the CDR3, the DNA is TGTGCCAGTAGTAGGGCGAGGCTAGCGGGCTCGAGCTCCTACAATGAGCAGTTCTTC. Amino acids: CASSRARLAGSSSYNEQFF.